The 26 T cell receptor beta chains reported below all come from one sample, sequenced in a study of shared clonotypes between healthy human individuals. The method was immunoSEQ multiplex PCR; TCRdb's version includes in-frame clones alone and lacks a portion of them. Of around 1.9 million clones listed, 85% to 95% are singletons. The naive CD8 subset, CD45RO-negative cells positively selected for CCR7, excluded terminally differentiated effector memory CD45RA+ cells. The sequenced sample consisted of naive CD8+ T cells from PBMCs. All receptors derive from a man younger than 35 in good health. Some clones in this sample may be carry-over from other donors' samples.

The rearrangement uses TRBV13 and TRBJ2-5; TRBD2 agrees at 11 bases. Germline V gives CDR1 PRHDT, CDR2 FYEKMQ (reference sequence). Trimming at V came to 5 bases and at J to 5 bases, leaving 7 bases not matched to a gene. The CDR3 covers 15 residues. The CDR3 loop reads CASSHTSGSWETQYF. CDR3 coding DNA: TGTGCCAGCAGCCATACTAGCGGGAGTTGGGAGACCCAGTACTTC.

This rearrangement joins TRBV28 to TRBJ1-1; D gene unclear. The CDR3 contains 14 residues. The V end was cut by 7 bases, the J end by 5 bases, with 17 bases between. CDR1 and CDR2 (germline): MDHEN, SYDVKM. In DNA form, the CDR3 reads TGTGCCAGCAAAGTTGGAAACTCGAGGACTGAAGCTTTCTTT. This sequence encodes CASKVGNSRTEAFF.

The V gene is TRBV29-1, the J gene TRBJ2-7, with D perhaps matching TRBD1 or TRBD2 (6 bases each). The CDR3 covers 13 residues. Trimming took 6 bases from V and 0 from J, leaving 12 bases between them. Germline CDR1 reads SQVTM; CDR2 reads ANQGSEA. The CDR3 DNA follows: TGCAGCGTGCAGGGGAGGTCCTCCTACGAGCAGTACTTC. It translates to CSVQGRSSYEQYF.

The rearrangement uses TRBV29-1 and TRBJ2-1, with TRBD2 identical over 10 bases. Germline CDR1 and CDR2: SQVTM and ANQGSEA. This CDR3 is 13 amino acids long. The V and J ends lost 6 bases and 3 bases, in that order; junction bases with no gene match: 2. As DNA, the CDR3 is TGCAGCGTGTGGACTAGCGGCTACAATGAGCAGTTCTTC. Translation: CSVWTSGYNEQFF.

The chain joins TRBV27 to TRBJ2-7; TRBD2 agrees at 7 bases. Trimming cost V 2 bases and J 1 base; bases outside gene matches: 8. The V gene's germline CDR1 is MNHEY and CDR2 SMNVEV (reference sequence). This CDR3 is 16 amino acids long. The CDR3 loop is CASSLLTSRGSYEQYF. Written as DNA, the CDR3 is TGTGCCAGCAGTTTACTGACTAGCCGAGGGTCCTACGAGCAGTACTTC.

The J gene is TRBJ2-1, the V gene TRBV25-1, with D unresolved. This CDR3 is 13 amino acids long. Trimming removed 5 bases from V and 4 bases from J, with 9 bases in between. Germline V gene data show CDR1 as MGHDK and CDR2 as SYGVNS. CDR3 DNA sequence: TGTGCCAGCAGTCTTATGGGATACAATGAGCAGTTCTTC. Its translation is CASSLMGYNEQFF.

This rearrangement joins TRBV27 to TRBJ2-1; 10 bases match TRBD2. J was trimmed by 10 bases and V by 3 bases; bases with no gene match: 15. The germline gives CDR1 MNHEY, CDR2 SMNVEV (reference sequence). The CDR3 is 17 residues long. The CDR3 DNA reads TGTGCCAGCAGTTTTATCCGGCTAGCGGGAGAGGCGGAAGAGCAGTTCTTC. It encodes CASSFIRLAGEAEEQFF.

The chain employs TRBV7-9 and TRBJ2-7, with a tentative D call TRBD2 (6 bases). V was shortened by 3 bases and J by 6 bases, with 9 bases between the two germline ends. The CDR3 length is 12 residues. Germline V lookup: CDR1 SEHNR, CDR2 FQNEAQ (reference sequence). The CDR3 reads CASSFGLLEQYF. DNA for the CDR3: TGTGCCAGCAGCTTCGGACTACTCGAGCAGTACTTC.

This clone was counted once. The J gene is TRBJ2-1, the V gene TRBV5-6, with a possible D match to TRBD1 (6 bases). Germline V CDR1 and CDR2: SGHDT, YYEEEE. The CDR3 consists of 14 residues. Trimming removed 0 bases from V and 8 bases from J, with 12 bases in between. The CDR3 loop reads CASSLGGRRHEQFF. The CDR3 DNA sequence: TGTGCCAGCAGCTTGGGGGGGCGTAGGCATGAGCAGTTCTTC.

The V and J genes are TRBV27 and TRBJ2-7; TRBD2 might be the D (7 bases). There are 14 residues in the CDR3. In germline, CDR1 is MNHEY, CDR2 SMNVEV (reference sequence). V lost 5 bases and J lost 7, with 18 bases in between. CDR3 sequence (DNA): TGTGCCAGCAGTCTAGCCGCGGGGGCGGGGGAGCAGTACTTC. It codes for CASSLAAGAGEQYF.

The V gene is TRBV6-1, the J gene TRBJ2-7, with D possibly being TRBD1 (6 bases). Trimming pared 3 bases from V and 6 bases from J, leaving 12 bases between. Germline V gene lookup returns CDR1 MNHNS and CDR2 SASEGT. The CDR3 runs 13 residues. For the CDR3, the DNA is TGTGCCAGCAGTGACGTGGACAGATCCGAGCAGTACTTC. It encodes CASSDVDRSEQYF.

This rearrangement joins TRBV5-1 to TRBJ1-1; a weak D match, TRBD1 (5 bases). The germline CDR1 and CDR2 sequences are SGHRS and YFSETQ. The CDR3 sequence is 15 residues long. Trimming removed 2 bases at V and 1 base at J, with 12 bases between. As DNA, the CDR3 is TGCGCCAGCAGCTTCCCGGGGGGTTGGAACACTGAAGCTTTCTTT. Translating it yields CASSFPGGWNTEAFF.

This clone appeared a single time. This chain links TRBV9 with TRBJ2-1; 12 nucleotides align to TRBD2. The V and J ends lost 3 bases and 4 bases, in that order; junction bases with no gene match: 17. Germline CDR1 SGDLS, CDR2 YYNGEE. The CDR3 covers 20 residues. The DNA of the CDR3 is TGTGCCAGCAGCGAGCCCCGCCTGCCTAGCGGGGGGGGGACTTACAATGAGCAGTTCTTC. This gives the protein CASSEPRLPSGGGTYNEQFF.

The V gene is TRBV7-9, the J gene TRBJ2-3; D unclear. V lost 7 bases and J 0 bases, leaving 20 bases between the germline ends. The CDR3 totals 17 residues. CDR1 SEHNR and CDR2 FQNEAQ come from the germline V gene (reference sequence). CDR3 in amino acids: CASNPSFVITSTDTQYF. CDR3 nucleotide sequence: TGTGCCAGCAACCCTTCTTTCGTGATCACTAGCACAGATACGCAGTATTTT.

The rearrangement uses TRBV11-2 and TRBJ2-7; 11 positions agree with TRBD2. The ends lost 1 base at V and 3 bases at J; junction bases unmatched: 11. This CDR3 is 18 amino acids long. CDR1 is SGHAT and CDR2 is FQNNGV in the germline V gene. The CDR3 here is CASSLGPPTSGIVYEQYF. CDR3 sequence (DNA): TGTGCCAGCAGCTTAGGGCCTCCGACTAGCGGGATTGTCTACGAGCAGTACTTC.

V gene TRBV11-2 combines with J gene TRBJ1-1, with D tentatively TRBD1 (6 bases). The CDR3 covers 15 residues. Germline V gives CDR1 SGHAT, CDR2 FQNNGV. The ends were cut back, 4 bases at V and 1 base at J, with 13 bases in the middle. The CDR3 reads CASSSRTEENTEAFF. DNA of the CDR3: TGTGCCAGCAGCTCCCGGACAGAGGAGAACACTGAAGCTTTCTTT. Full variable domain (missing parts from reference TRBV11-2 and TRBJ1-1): EAGVAQSPRYKIIEKRQSVAFWCNPISGHATLYWYQQILGQGPKLLIQFQNNGVVDDSQLPKDRFSAERLKGVDSTLKIQPAKLEDSAVYLCASSSRTEENTEAFFGQGTRLTVV.

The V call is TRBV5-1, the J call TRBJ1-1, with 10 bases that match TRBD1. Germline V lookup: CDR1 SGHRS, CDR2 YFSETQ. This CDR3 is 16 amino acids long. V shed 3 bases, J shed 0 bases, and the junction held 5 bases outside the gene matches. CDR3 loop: CASSWDRGDMNTEAFF. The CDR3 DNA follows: TGCGCCAGCAGCTGGGACAGGGGAGATATGAACACTGAAGCTTTCTTT.

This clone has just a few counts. CDR3 in DNA: TGTGCCAGCAGTAACAGGGGAACCGGGGAGCTGTTTTTT. It translates to CASSNRGTGELFF. This chain links TRBV27 with TRBJ2-2, with 7 bases lining up with TRBD1. The CDR3 is 13 residues long. Losses at the gene ends were 5 bases for V and 5 bases for J; bases not matched to a gene: 2. Germline CDR1 and CDR2: MNHEY and SMNVEV (reference sequence).

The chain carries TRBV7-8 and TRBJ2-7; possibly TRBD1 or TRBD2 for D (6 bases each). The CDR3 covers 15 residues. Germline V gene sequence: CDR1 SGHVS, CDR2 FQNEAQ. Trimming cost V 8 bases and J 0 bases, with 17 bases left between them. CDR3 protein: CASARARGPSYEQYF. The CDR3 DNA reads TGTGCCAGCGCTCGGGCCCGGGGGCCCTCCTACGAGCAGTACTTC.

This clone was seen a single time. CDR3 residues: CASSLGAGTQYF. In DNA, the CDR3 is TGTGCCAGCAGCTTAGGCGCAGGGACCCAGTACTTC. V usage is TRBV13 and J usage is TRBJ2-5; D call uncertain. Germline V CDR1 and CDR2: PRHDT, FYEKMQ (reference sequence). Deletions cut 0 bases from V and 7 bases from J, with 6 bases between. The length of the CDR3 is 12 residues.

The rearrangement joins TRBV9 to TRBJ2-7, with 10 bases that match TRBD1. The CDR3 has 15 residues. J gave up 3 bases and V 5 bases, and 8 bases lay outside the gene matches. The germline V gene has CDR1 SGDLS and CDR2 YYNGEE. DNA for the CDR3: TGTGCCAGCAGTCACCACCGGGACAGGGGCTACGAGCAGTACTTC. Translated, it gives CASSHHRDRGYEQYF.

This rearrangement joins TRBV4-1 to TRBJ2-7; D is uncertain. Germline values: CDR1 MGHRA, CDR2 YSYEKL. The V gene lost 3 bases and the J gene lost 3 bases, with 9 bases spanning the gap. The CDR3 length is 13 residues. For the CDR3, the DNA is TGCGCCAGCAGCCAGGGGATTAACTACGAGCAGTACTTC. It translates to CASSQGINYEQYF.

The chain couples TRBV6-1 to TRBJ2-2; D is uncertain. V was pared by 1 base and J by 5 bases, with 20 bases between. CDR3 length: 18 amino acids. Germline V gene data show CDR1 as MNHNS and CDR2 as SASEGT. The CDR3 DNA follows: TGTGCCAGCAGTGAAGAAGTCGTCAGTTGGGCGGCTACCGGGGAGCTGTTTTTT. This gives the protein CASSEEVVSWAATGELFF.

The CDR3 DNA sequence: TGTGCCAGCAGCCTAAACAGGGTATACTCTGGGGCCAACGTCCTGACTTTC. This translates into CASSLNRVYSGANVLTF. This chain links TRBV27 with TRBJ2-6; maybe TRBD1 (6 bases). V was trimmed by 6 bases and J by 0 bases, leaving 15 bases between them. Germline V gene data show CDR1 as MNHEY and CDR2 as SMNVEV (reference sequence). This CDR3 region has 17 residues.

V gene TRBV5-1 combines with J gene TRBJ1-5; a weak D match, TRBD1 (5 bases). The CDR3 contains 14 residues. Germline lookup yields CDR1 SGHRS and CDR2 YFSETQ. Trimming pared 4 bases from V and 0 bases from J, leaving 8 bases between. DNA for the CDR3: TGCGCCAGCAGCCTTCAGGGTAGCAATCAGCCCCAGCATTTT. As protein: CASSLQGSNQPQHF. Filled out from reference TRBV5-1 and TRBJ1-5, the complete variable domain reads KAGVTQTPRYLIKTRGQQVTLSCSPISGHRSVSWYQQTPGQGLQFLFEYFSETQRNKGNFPGRFSGRQFSNSRSEMNVSTLELGDSALYLCASSLQGSNQPQHFGDGTRLSIL.

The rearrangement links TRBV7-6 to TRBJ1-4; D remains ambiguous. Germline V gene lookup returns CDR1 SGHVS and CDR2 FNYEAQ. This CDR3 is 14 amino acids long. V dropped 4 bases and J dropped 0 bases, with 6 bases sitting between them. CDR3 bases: TGTGCCAGCAGCTCTAGAGCAACTAATGAAAAACTGTTTTTT. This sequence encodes CASSSRATNEKLFF.